The T cell receptor (beta chain) described here comes from a study of T-cell memory formation after mild COVID-19. TCRdb re-derived calls from the 5' RACE reads in MiXCR, one entry per CDR3 protein. Of roughly 340,000 distinct CDR3 sequences in the sample, approximately 15% were seen once. Trimming shortened V by 0 bases and J by 5 bases, and 7 bases separated the two germline ends. The CDR3 spans 13 residues. Per germline, CDR1 LGHNA and CDR2 YNFKEQ. Specimen: PBMCs or a T cell subset sorted from them (not recorded which). The rearrangement joins TRBV4-2 to TRBJ2-5; tentative D call: TRBD2 (6 bases). This clonotype was obtained from a man aged 18 to 29 who had mild COVID-19 (a few samples of this study predate the infection). Cell type and time point are not known. CDR3 bases: TGTGCCAGCAGCCAAGAGGGACTGGAGACCCAGTACTTC. It encodes CASSQEGLETQYF.